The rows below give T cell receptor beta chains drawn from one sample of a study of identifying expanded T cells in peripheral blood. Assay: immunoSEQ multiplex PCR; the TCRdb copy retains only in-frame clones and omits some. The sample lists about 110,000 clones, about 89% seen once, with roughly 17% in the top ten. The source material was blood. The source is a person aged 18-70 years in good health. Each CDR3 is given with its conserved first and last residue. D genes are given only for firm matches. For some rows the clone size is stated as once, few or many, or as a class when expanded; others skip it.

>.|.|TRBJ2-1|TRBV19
TGTGCCAGTTCCCACTTTTCCTACAATGAGCAGTTCTTC
CASSHFSYNEQFF
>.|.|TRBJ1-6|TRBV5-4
TGTGCCAGCAGCCAGACGGGGGTATCCCTCCACTTT
CASSQTGVSLHF
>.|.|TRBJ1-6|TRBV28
TGTGCCAGCACGCATCAAGAGAATCATTCACCCCTCCACTTT
CASTHQENHSPLHF
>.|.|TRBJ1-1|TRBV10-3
TGTGCCATCAGTGATCCTGGCTACACTGAAGCTTTCTTT
CAISDPGYTEAFF
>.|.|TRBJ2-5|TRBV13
TGTGCCAGCAGCTTAACATGGGGGACTCAAGAGACCCAGTACTTC
CASSLTWGTQETQYF
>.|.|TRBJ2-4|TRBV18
TGTGCCAGCTCTCTGGGACTAGCCAAAAACATTCAGTACTTC
CASSLGLAKNIQYF
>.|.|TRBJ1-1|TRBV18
TGTGCCAGCTCACCCCAGGAGGAGCAAGAAGCTTTCTTT
CASSPQEEQEAFF
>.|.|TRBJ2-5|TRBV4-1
TGCGCCAGCAGCCAAGTCGAAGGAGAGACCCAGTACTTC
CASSQVEGETQYF
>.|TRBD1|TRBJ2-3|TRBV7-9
TGTGCCAGCAGCCCTTCCGGGACAGGGGATTGGATTAATACGCAGTATTTT
CASSPSGTGDWINTQYF
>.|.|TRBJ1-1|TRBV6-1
TGTGCCAGCAGGAGGGAGGGGAACACTGAAGCTTTCTTT
CASRREGNTEAFF
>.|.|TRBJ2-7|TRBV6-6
TGTGCCAGCAGTTATAGGGTTTACGAGCAGTACTTC
CASSYRVYEQYF
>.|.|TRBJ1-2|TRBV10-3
TGTGCCATCAGTGATCGGGGGACGGAGGGCTACACCTTC
CAISDRGTEGYTF
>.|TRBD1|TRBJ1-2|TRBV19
TGTGCCAGTAGTCCCGGGACAGGGGGCTACTATGGCTACACCTTC
CASSPGTGGYYGYTF
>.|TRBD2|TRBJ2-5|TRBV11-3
TGTGCCAGCAGCCCAGGGACTCGGGAGGTGGAGACCCAGTACTTC
CASSPGTREVETQYF
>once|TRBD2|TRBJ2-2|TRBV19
TGTGCCAGTAGTATCTCTCCTAGCGGCAGAGCCGGGGAGCTGTTTTTT
CASSISPSGRAGELFF
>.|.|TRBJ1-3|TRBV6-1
TGTGCCAGCAGTGAAATTGCAGGGGCTGGAAACACCATATATTTT
CASSEIAGAGNTIYF
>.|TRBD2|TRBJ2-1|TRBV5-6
TGTGCCAGCAGCTGGACTAGGTGGGATGAGCAGTTCTTC
CASSWTRWDEQFF
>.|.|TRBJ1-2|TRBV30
TGTGCCTGGAGTCCCTCGGAGAGCTACACCTTC
CAWSPSESYTF
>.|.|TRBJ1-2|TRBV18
TGTGCCAGCTCACCCGGTGAGACAAACTATGGCTACACCTTC
CASSPGETNYGYTF
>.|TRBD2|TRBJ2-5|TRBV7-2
TGTGCCAGCAGCTTAGCCCCCTTTTTAGCGGGGGGAAGGGAGACCCAGTACTTC
CASSLAPFLAGGRETQYF
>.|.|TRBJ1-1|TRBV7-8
TGTGCCAGCAGCTTAGGACGGGGAAACGTTCTGAACACTGAAGCTTTCTTT
CASSLGRGNVLNTEAFF
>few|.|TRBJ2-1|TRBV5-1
TGCGCCAGCAGCTTGGAAGCTCAACCCGAGCAGTTCTTC
CASSLEAQPEQFF
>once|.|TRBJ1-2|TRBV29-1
TGCAGCGTTGTCTCTCCTAACTATGGCTACACCTTC
CSVVSPNYGYTF
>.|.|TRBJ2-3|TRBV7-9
TGTGCCAGCAGCCCGGGACGGACCACAGATACGCAGTATTTT
CASSPGRTTDTQYF
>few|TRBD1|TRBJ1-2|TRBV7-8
TGTACCAGCAGCTTATCGGGACAGGATAATGGCTACACCTTC
CTSSLSGQDNGYTF
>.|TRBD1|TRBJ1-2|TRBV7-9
TGTGCCAGCAGCTTAGGGGACAGGGGGCATGGCTACACCTTC
CASSLGDRGHGYTF
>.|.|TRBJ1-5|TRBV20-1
TGCAGTGCGGGGGGGCCCCAGCATTTT
CSAGGPQHF
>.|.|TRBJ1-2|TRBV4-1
TGCGCCAGCAGCCAATCCGACCGACCCTTCTATGGCTACACCTTC
CASSQSDRPFYGYTF
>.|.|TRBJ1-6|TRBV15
TGTGCCACCAGCAGAGATTCTAGGGCAGGGGTTTCACCCCTCCACTTT
CATSRDSRAGVSPLHF
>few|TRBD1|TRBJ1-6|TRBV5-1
TGCGCCAGCAGCTTCCGGGACAGGGGGGATTCACCCCTCCACTTT
CASSFRDRGDSPLHF
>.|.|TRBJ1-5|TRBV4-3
TGCGCCAGCAGCCAAGGTTCCAGCCGAGGGGAGCCCCAGCATTTT
CASSQGSSRGEPQHF
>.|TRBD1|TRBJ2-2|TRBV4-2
TGTGCCAGCAGCCAAAGGGACAGGGAGAGGGAGCTGTTTTTT
CASSQRDRERELFF
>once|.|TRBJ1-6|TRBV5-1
TGCGCCAGCAGCTCTAGCCCGAGGTCCTATAATTCACCCCTCCACTTT
CASSSSPRSYNSPLHF
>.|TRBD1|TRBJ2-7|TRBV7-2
TGTGCCAGCAGCTCACAGCAGGGGGCCAACGAGCAGTACTTC
CASSSQQGANEQYF
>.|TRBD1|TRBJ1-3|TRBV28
TGTGCCAGCAGGCGGACAGGGAGTAACACCATATATTTT
CASRRTGSNTIYF
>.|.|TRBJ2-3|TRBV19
TGTGCCAGCTCAAAGACAGAGAGCACAGATACGCAGTATTTT
CASSKTESTDTQYF
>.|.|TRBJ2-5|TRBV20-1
TGCAGTCCGGGGTCCCAAGAGACCCAGTACTTC
CSPGSQETQYF
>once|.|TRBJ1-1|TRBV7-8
TGTGCCAGCAGCTTTCAGGGACAAGGCACTGAAGCTTTCTTT
CASSFQGQGTEAFF
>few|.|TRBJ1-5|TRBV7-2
TGTGCCAGCAGCGAGATGGGATCGCCCCAGCATTTT
CASSEMGSPQHF
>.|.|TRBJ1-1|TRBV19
TGTGCCAGCGGGGACAACCGAAGGAACACTGAAGCTTTCTTT
CASGDNRRNTEAFF
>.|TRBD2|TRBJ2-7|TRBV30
TGTGCCTGGGAAAATAGCGGGGGGGCCTACGAGCAGTACTTC
CAWENSGGAYEQYF